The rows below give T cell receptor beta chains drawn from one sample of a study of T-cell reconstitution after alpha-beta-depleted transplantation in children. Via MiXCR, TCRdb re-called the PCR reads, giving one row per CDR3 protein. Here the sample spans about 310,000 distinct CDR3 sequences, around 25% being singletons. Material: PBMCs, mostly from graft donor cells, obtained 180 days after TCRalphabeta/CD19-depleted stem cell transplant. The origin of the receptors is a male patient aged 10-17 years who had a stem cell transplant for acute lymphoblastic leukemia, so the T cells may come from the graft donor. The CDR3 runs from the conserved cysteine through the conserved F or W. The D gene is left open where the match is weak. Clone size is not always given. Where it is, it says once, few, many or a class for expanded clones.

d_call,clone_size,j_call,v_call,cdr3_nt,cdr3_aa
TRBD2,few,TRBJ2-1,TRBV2,TGTGCCAGCAGGAGCGGGAGTGCTTATGAGCAGTTCTTC,CASRSGSAYEQFF
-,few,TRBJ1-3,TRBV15,TGTGCCACCAGCAGGGAAAACCCAGGAACTGGAAACACCATATATTTT,CATSRENPGTGNTIYF
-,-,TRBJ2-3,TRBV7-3,TGTGCCAGCAGCTACGACAGAAGCACAGATACGCAGTATTTT,CASSYDRSTDTQYF
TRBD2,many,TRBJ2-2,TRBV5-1,TGCGCCAGCACCCTGATAGCGGGATCTACCGGGGAGCTGTTTTTT,CASTLIAGSTGELFF
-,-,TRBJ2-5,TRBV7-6,TGTGCCAGCAGCTTAGCGCGGGGTTGGGAGACCCAGTACTTC,CASSLARGWETQYF
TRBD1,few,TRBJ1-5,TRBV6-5,TGTGCCAGCAGTTCTCTACAGGGGGGGAGCAATCAGCCCCAGCATTTT,CASSSLQGGSNQPQHF
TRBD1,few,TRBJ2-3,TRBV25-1,TGTGCCAGCAGTCTCCGGACAGGGAGTTTGGTAGATACGCAGTATTTT,CASSLRTGSLVDTQYF
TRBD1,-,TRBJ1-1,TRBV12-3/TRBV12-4,TGTGCCAGCAGTCGGGACAGACCGAACACTGAAGCTTTCTTT,CASSRDRPNTEAFF
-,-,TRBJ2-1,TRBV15,TGTGCCACCAGCAGAGACTCCGGGAGCTACAATGAGCAGTTCTTC,CATSRDSGSYNEQFF
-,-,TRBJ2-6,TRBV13,TGTGCCAGCAGGGGTTATGGGGCCAACGTCCTGACTTTC,CASRGYGANVLTF
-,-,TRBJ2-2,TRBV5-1,TGCGCCAGCAGCTTGCCGGGGGCAGGAACCGGGGAGCTGTTTTTT,CASSLPGAGTGELFF